This T cell receptor (beta chain) was recorded in a study of T cell responses to AZD1222 COVID-19 vaccine. Whole-study findings and limits: Donors in the cohort were predominantly white British and more often female, and clonal diversity was possibly underestimated. Repertoires were obtained only post-peak T cell response. Along spike, vaccine-associated CD4 TCRs were found throughout, with dominance at 160-218 and 743-854. A rise in Spike-specific TCR breadth and depth followed two AZD1222 doses.

Comments on this clone: The antigen is unknown. One end of the junction is discordant with germline, which a read error may explain.

The CDR3 covers 12 residues. CDR1 MNHEY and CDR2 SMNVEV come from the germline V gene (reference sequence). Profiling relied on immunoSEQ multiplex PCR, and the TCRdb table lists in-frame clones only, not all of them. The table lists roughly 190,000 clones, under 95% of them singletons. Specimen: peripheral blood, collected on day 0 of AZD1222 vaccination. The TCR was taken from an adult in good health. V is TRBV27 and J is TRBJ2-7, with a tentative D call TRBD2 (7 bases). The CDR3: CASSEGGAQRHF. The CDR3 DNA is TGTGCCAGCAGTGAGGGGGGGGCCCAACGTCACTTC.